The T cell receptor (beta chain) under discussion was sequenced for a study of T cell changes during pregnancy in multiple sclerosis. TCRdb keeps only in-frame clones here, not all; method: immunoSEQ multiplex PCR. The profile covers tens of thousands of clones, with 93% appearing a single time and approximately 2.4% taken by the ten largest. CDR1 SEHNR and CDR2 FQNEAQ come from the germline V gene (reference sequence). Trimming shortened V by 8 bases and J by 9 bases, and 20 bases separated the two germline ends. This CDR3 contains 13 residues. This clone was picked up a small number of times. V gene TRBV7-9 combines with J gene TRBJ2-7; D remains ambiguous. Specimen: peripheral blood, collected in the second trimester of pregnancy. The sequence came from a female donor with multiple sclerosis, enrolled in a pregnancy study. CDR3 in amino acids: CASSDTRLKWQYF. The CDR3 DNA reads as TGTGCCAGCTCCGACACCCGGTTGAAGTGGCAGTACTTC.